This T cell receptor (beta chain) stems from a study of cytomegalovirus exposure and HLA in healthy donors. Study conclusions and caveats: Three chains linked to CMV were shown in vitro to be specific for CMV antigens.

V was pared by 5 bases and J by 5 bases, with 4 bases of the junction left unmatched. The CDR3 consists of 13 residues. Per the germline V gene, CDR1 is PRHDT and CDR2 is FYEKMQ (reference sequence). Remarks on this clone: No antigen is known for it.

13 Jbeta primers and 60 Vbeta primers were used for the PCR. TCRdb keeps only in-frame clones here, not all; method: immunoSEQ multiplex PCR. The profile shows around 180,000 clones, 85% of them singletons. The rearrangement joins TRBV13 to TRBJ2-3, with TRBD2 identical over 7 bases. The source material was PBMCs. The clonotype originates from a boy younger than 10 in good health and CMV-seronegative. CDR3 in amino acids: CASSALAVDTQYF. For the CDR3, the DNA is TGTGCCAGCAGCGCGCTAGCGGTAGATACGCAGTATTTT.